What follows are 22 T cell receptor beta chains derived from one specimen sequenced in a study of post-analysis software for immune sequencing data. General study points: The five TRBV segments detected at higher frequency in patients than in controls included TRBV5-6, TRBV5-1 and TRBV20-1.

These receptors lack a known antigen. Researchers reported that TCR beta cDNA libraries carried unique molecular identifiers. TCRdb re-analysed the PCR reads in MiXCR, keeping a single row per CDR3 protein. The repertoire holds hundreds of thousands of distinct CDR3 sequences, roughly 35% seen once, with around 15% in the top ten. The sample was blood. These receptors all stem from a girl aged 10-17 years with multiple sclerosis.

The chain employs TRBV5-1 and TRBJ1-1; D is perhaps TRBD1 (5 bases). The V gene lost 3 bases and the J gene lost 6 bases, with 15 bases spanning the gap. The CDR3 is 14 amino acids. The germline V gene encodes CDR1 SGHRS and CDR2 YFSETQ. CDR3 amino acids: CASSSDPGTAEAFF. As DNA, the CDR3 is TGCGCCAGCAGCTCGGATCCCGGGACGGCTGAAGCTTTCTTT.

A few counts support this clonotype. The rearrangement uses TRBV4-1 and TRBJ1-1; D is uncertain. Trimming removed 1 base from V and 2 bases from J, with 11 bases in between. CDR1 MGHRA and CDR2 YSYEKL come from the germline V gene. There are 15 residues in the CDR3. The CDR3 here is CASSQAQGLNTEAFF. CDR3 DNA: TGCGCCAGCAGCCAAGCGCAAGGGCTAAACACTGAAGCTTTCTTT.

This clonotype occurred a few times. The V and J genes are TRBV9 and TRBJ1-1; 7 bases line up with TRBD1. Germline V gene data show CDR1 as SGDLS and CDR2 as YYNGEE. This CDR3 is 17 amino acids long. J lost 3 bases, V lost 0 bases, and 11 bases had no gene match. The CDR3 here is CASSVGGRGDVDTEAFF. Here the CDR3 DNA reads TGTGCCAGCAGCGTAGGGGGCAGGGGGGACGTGGACACTGAAGCTTTCTTT. Looking up the rest from reference TRBV9 and TRBJ1-1 gives the full variable domain: DSGVTQTPKHLITATGQRVTLRCSPRSGDLSVYWYQQSLDQGLQFLIQYYNGEERAKGNILERFSAQQFPDLHSELNLSSLELGDSALYFCASSVGGRGDVDTEAFFGQGTRLTVV.

This clonotype occurred many times. This chain connects TRBV29-1 to TRBJ1-2; D gene ambiguous. The CDR3 has 11 residues. The V gene's germline CDR1 is SQVTM and CDR2 ANQGSEA. Trimming took 2 bases from V and 5 from J, leaving 6 bases between them. CDR3 in DNA: TGCAGCGTTGAACCCACTTATGGCTACACCTTC. Translation: CSVEPTYGYTF.

For this clonotype: Since a much larger clone is just one base distant, this may be a read error. The chain uses TRBV12-3 or TRBV12-4 and TRBJ1-2, with D possibly being TRBD1 (6 bases). The length of the CDR3 is 14 residues. CDR3 nucleotide sequence: TGTGCCAGCAGTCCGACAGGCCTTAACTATGGCCACACCTTC. Its translation: CASSPTGLNYGHTF.

This clonotype was detected a few times. The chain employs TRBV6-5 and TRBJ1-1; 8 bases map to TRBD1. Germline-derived CDR1 and CDR2 are MNHEY and SVGAGI. The CDR3 contains 14 residues. Trimming cost V 3 bases and J 1 base; bases outside gene matches: 1. The CDR3 loop reads CASSYGQGNTEAFF. In nucleotides, the CDR3 is TGTGCCAGCAGTTATGGACAGGGGAACACTGAAGCTTTCTTT.

This chain joins TRBV6-1 and TRBJ1-5; D gene unclear. V lost 6 bases, J lost 1 base, and 7 bases lay in between. Looked up from germline, CDR1 is MNHNS and CDR2 is SASEGT. The CDR3 has 13 residues. This chain's CDR3 is CASRIGSNQPQHF. CDR3 DNA: TGTGCCAGCAGAATCGGAAGCAATCAGCCCCAGCATTTT.

The chain uses TRBV6-5 and TRBJ2-3, with 8 bases fitting TRBD2. Germline V CDR1 and CDR2: MNHEY, SVGAGI. CDR3 length: 15 amino acids. V trimming: 4 bases; J trimming: 2 bases; junction bases outside the gene matches: 5. As DNA, the CDR3 is TGTGCCAGCAGTTCTCAGCGGGGGACCACAGATACGCAGTATTTT. Translated, it gives CASSSQRGTTDTQYF.

The chain links TRBV3-1 to TRBJ1-1; 10 positions match TRBD1. The CDR3 is made up of 13 amino acids. From germline, CDR1 is LGHDT and CDR2 YNNKEL (reference sequence). J lost 10 bases, V lost 1 base, and 3 bases had no gene match. The CDR3 spells CASSQATGGRAFF. In DNA form, the CDR3 reads TGTGCCAGCAGCCAAGCGACAGGGGGCAGAGCTTTCTTT.

This clonotype has only a few counts. The rearrangement uses TRBV7-9 and TRBJ1-2; no reliable D call. Germline V gives CDR1 SEHNR, CDR2 FQNEAQ (reference sequence). The CDR3 is 11 residues long. Trimming removed 4 bases at V and 6 bases at J, with 6 bases between. The CDR3, as DNA: TGTGCCAGCAGCTCGGAGGATGGCTACACCTTC. Translating it yields CASSSEDGYTF.

The chain has TRBV5-1 and TRBJ2-5, with D possibly matching TRBD2 (6 bases). The ends were cut back, 1 base at V and 4 bases at J, with 11 bases in the middle. Germline V gene data show CDR1 as SGHRS and CDR2 as YFSETQ. The CDR3 sequence is 14 residues long. This CDR3 is CASSLLLAGETQYF. The CDR3 DNA reads as TGCGCCAGCAGCTTGTTACTAGCTGGAGAGACCCAGTACTTC. Drawing the rest from reference TRBV5-1 and TRBJ2-5, the complete variable domain is KAGVTQTPRYLIKTRGQQVTLSCSPISGHRSVSWYQQTPGQGLQFLFEYFSETQRNKGNFPGRFSGRQFSNSRSEMNVSTLELGDSALYLCASSLLLAGETQYFGPGTRLLVL.

This clonotype has only a few counts. The chain recombines TRBV11-2 with TRBJ2-3; tentatively, D is TRBD1 (6 bases). With 1 base removed from V and 0 bases from J, the gap between germline ends came to 17 bases. Per germline, CDR1 SGHAT and CDR2 FQNNGV. There are 18 residues in the CDR3. This CDR3 is CASSLAGQGKWSTDTQYF. For the CDR3, the DNA is TGTGCCAGCAGCTTAGCGGGCCAGGGGAAATGGAGCACAGATACGCAGTATTTT.

The rearrangement links TRBV7-6 to TRBJ1-5; 10 bases fit TRBD1. V lost 3 bases and J lost 7; bases outside the gene matches: 3. There are 14 residues in the CDR3. In germline, CDR1 is SGHVS, CDR2 FNYEAQ. CDR3 amino acids: CASSFRTGGQPQHF. CDR3 DNA: TGTGCCAGCAGCTTCCGGACAGGGGGACAGCCCCAGCATTTT.

This clonotype showed up just a few times. CDR3 loop: CASRGQGLAIGEQFF. CDR3 sequence (DNA): TGTGCCAGCAGGGGACAGGGCCTAGCCATCGGTGAGCAGTTCTTC. The rearrangement uses TRBV12-3 or TRBV12-4 and TRBJ2-1, with 9 bases fitting TRBD1. The CDR3 is 15 amino acids. Losses at the gene ends were 6 bases for V and 9 bases for J; bases not matched to a gene: 12.

The chain joins TRBV12-3 or TRBV12-4 to TRBJ1-6; D is uncertain. Trimming removed 6 bases from V and 9 bases from J, with 15 bases in between. CDR3 length: 14 amino acids. CDR3 DNA sequence: TGTGCCAGCAGCGGAACAGTCGGCGTTTCACCCCTCCACTTT. It is translated as CASSGTVGVSPLHF.

The sample holds a few counts of this clonotype. This rearrangement joins TRBV3-1 to TRBJ2-1, with D possibly matching TRBD2 (6 bases). V gave up 2 bases and J gave up 5 bases, with 16 bases separating them. Per germline, CDR1 LGHDT and CDR2 YNNKEL (reference sequence). The CDR3 totals 16 residues. CDR3 residues: CASSQPGLLSHNEQFF. CDR3 bases: TGTGCCAGCAGCCAACCGGGACTCCTCTCACACAATGAGCAGTTCTTC.

The rearrangement joins TRBV5-1 to TRBJ1-2; weak D call: TRBD1 (6 bases). Trimming removed 0 bases from V and 8 bases from J, with 11 bases in between. This CDR3 comprises 13 residues. The V gene's germline CDR1 is SGHRS and CDR2 YFSETQ. The CDR3 here is CASSLDRVTGYTF. In DNA, the CDR3 is TGCGCCAGCAGCTTGGACAGGGTGACCGGCTACACCTTC.

The chain is built from TRBV29-1 and TRBJ2-1; perhaps TRBD1 as D (6 bases). The CDR3 is made up of 13 amino acids. V shed 7 bases and J shed 7 bases, with 17 bases lying between them. Germline V gives CDR1 SQVTM, CDR2 ANQGSEA. CDR3 sequence (DNA): TGCAGCGGATCGCACAGGGACGGGAATGAGCAGTTCTTC. As protein: CSGSHRDGNEQFF.

This clonotype has just a few counts. The rearrangement links TRBV10-3 to TRBJ2-7; perhaps TRBD1 as D (6 bases). The V end lost 0 bases, the J end lost 0 bases, and 12 bases lay between the germline ends. The CDR3 totals 16 residues. Germline CDR1 is ENHRY and CDR2 is SYGVKD. CDR3 loop: CAISESGQGISYEQYF. DNA of the CDR3: TGTGCCATCAGTGAGTCGGGGCAGGGGATCTCCTACGAGCAGTACTTC.

Details on this clonotype: A much larger clone lies one base from this, so it may be a read error. The chain joins TRBV5-6 to TRBJ2-7; no firm D call. The germline V gene has CDR1 SGHDT and CDR2 YYEEEE. The CDR3 spans 11 residues. This chain's CDR3 is CASSYYYELYF. As DNA, the CDR3 is TGTGCCAGCAGCTACTACTACGAGCTGTACTTC.

V is TRBV15 and J is TRBJ2-3; D gene ambiguous. With 0 bases removed from V and 0 bases from J, the gap between germline ends came to 10 bases. CDR1 and CDR2 (germline): LNHNV, YYDKDF (reference sequence). The CDR3 length is 16 residues. DNA of the CDR3: TGTGCCACCAGCAGAGATTACGGCGCTAGCACAGATACGCAGTATTTT. Protein: CATSRDYGASTDTQYF.

This clonotype was detected a few times. The chain recombines TRBV20-1 with TRBJ2-3, with 7 bases that match TRBD2. Germline lookup yields CDR1 DFQATT and CDR2 SNEGSKA (reference sequence). V lost 7 bases and J lost 4; bases outside the gene matches: 8. The CDR3 covers 13 residues. The CDR3 DNA is TGCAGTGTTACAAGCGGGGTCCCAGATACGCAGTATTTT. Protein product: CSVTSGVPDTQYF.